This T cell receptor (beta chain) appears in the sequencing data of a study of CD8 T cells in ankylosing spondylitis. The V end lost 1 base, the J end lost 0 bases, and 13 bases lay between the germline ends. The CDR3 extends over 17 amino acids. This clonotype appeared many times. Its antigen is undetermined. Findings and caveats of the study: Enrichment of disease-linked clones was reportedly significant in matched ankylosing spondylitis synovial fluid. Clones linked to the disease showed a CD8+ phenotype. They occurred at relatively low frequencies in peripheral blood. Ankylosing spondylitis blood seemed to carry a telltale TCR beta motif made of several highly homologous variants.

Library preparation for TCR beta used quantitative 5'-RACE with molecular barcodes. One entry per CDR3 protein results from TCRdb running MiXCR on the 5' RACE reads. The sample has 200,000 to 250,000 distinct CDR3 sequences; under 30% are singletons. The rearrangement joins TRBV12-3 or TRBV12-4 to TRBJ1-5; D unclear. This clonotype was sampled from a male donor with ankylosing spondylitis or in good health (not recorded which). Sequencing used blood, either unsorted or a sorted T cell fraction (not recorded which). Here the CDR3 DNA reads TGTGCCAGCAGTTTAGTTCTTGCAGAATATAGCAATCAGCCCCAGCATTTT. Translating it yields CASSLVLAEYSNQPQHF.